This T cell receptor (beta chain) was captured by sequencing in a study of cytomegalovirus exposure and HLA in healthy donors (dated by TCRdb to between 2016 and 2019). Notes on the research overall: According to an earlier analysis of 587 of the donors, about 179 million T cells yielded over 100 million unique TCR beta sequences and approximately 280 Gb of sequence data. Approximately 300 gigabases of sequencing data and around 90 million unique TCR sequences made up an early release that covered approximately 700 HLA-typed donors. The genetic ancestry cluster associated with self-reported Caucasian donors included about 81% of the approximately 400 genotyped donors. The study aimed to test whether signatures of past pathogen exposure could be identified by cataloging public T cell receptors. The T cell repertoires of around 730 subjects were profiled by immunosequencing and related to cytomegalovirus serostatus. In addition to the first cohort of several hundred subjects, a separate validation cohort of over 90 different subjects was used. To predict cytomegalovirus infection status, the study combined high-throughput TCR immunosequencing, statistical association of individual TCRs with disease status, and machine learning. In a later analysis, previously published TCR beta repertoires from 666 donors were re-analyzed and high-resolution HLA genotyping was added so that TCR occurrence patterns could be studied. Rather than drawing on any new phenotypic data, the later analysis identified candidate immune exposures from TCR beta sequences and the way those sequences occurred across donors. An earlier analysis of approximately 630 of the donors applied high-throughput TCR beta sequencing to assess whether each TCR beta V gene segment acted as functional or pseudogenic. Donor age, sex, ethnicity and CMV serostatus were compiled together with the repertoire data. Genome-wide SNP genotypes for about 55% of the roughly 670 donors were used in a later genetic analysis, which treated that subset as a discovery cohort. All discovery cohort repertoires had been generated using a single sequencing platform. Both class I and class II loci were covered by HLA typing, at four-digit resolution. Typing coverage varied by locus: roughly 629-630 donors for A, B, C, DRB1 and DQB1; approximately 560 for DQA1; approximately 570 for DPA1; around 450 for DPB1. Roughly five DR-DQ haplotypes were handled as single units for association and clustering, since linkage in the cohort was strong. On average, roughly 250,000 unique TCR beta nucleotide sequences were sequenced per donor among a few hundred genotyped donors of the cohort, with approximately 18% of those sequences being non-productive. Overall study results and their limits: The 87-base-pair reads could not distinguish some IMGT-functional V segments, including TRBV6-2 and TRBV6-3, so those segments were excluded. Correlated functional status among segregating V segments might reflect linkage disequilibrium, but an unknown experimental factor could not be ruled out. The authors suggested that the approach could potentially be extended to other disease states and immunological phenotypes. The classifier was reported to diagnose cytomegalovirus status with high specificity and sensitivity in both the original cohort and the validation cohort. The study gave a list of about 160 TCR beta chains associated with cytomegalovirus. A further reported finding was that TCR beta sequences accurately predicted the HLA-A and HLA-B alleles for most subjects in the first cohort. In a later analysis, several top co-occurrence clusters were reported to appear linked to parvovirus B19, influenza, CMV and Epstein-Barr virus. A cluster of highly shared sequence variants was judged likely to represent a technical artifact of the sequencing pipeline. Most TCR sequences were observed very rarely across donors, whereas some public TCRs were present in many individuals. A later analysis found that TCR association rates varied across HLA loci, with DRB1 alleles showing the most associated TCRs and HLA-C alleles the fewest. In this cohort, only TCR beta chains were sequenced, and detectable features were limited by the absence of alpha or paired-chain data. CMV serostatus was the only immune exposure information available for the cohort. In a later genetic analysis, a missense DCLRE1C variant was associated with V-gene and J-gene trimming of TCR beta chains, and the association was replicated in an independent cohort. In a later genetic analysis, fewer N-insertions in productive TCRs were reported among donors in an Asian-associated ancestry cluster than the 666-donor mean. Because HLA typing was unavailable for some donors at each locus, only the typed subset was used in association tests. Compared with equally common non-associated chains, HLA-associated TCR beta chains in a later analysis were more clonally expanded and had lower generation probabilities. According to a later analysis, most CMV-associated TCR beta chains appeared to be HLA-restricted, and the HLA associations seemed to be driven largely by CMV exposure. Because counts were too low, roughly 18 rarely observed V segments, including chromosome 9 orphons, were left out of the earlier analysis of approximately 580 of the donors. A later analysis associated about 17,000 TCR beta sequences with specific HLA alleles at a false discovery rate of 0.05. Broadly in line with IMGT annotations, most TCR beta V segments showed up in productive rearrangements about 90% or about 30% of the time in an earlier analysis of several hundred of the donors. Presence/absence analyses assumed roughly uniform sequencing depth across donors, an assumption that may not hold. Assigning TCR associations to individual alleles was difficult when HLA alleles, especially DR and DQ, strongly co-occurred. In vitro tests confirmed that a few of the cytomegalovirus-associated TCR beta chains recognize cytomegalovirus antigens.

The library was obtained by the immunoSEQ multiplex PCR assay. For the multiplex PCR, a mixture combining 60 forward primers for TCR Vbeta segments and 13 reverse primers for TCR Jbeta segments was used. A multiplex PCR assay on genomic DNA amplified the CDR3 region of rearranged TCR beta genes. The Illumina HiSeq System was used to sequence the amplified TCR beta libraries as 87-base-pair reads. The original methods were these. Across the roughly 640 repertoires, a later analysis counted tens of millions of unique TCR beta chains, 9 million to 14 million of which were shared by at least two donors. Raw reads were error-corrected and collapsed into unique sequences by a nearest-neighbor algorithm in which closely related sequences were merged to remove PCR and sequencing errors. V, D and J gene segments were assigned by aligning CDR3 sequences to IMGT reference sequences. For a sequence to be retained, at least a six-nucleotide match to both a V gene segment and a J gene segment was required. A rearrangement was called productive if the CDR3 had no stop codons and remained in frame with V and J, and every other rearrangement was called non-productive. Following IMGT convention, CDR3 was defined as the stretch from the second conserved V-encoded cysteine up to the conserved J-encoded phenylalanine. The earlier analysis of about 610 of the donors excluded any sequence lacking an unambiguous match to a single V gene segment. In an earlier analysis of roughly 600 of the donors, a V segment was called functional when productive rearrangements were above 56.7%, and segregating when the standard deviation between donors exceeded 5%. A statistical classification framework was built for diagnosing cytomegalovirus status from the catalog of TCR beta chain sequences. A later analysis assigned V and J genes by comparing TCR nucleotide sequences with IMGT/GENE-DB human TR gene sequences. The TCRdist pipeline was used in a later analysis to assign CDR3 sequences and most-parsimonious VDJ recombination scenarios. A later analysis defined each TCR beta chain by its CDR3 amino acid sequence plus V-gene family, and excluded reads lacking a unique V-gene family. A later analysis removed nearly 600 highly shared, low-generation-probability nucleotide sequences to deal with suspected cross-contamination and a sequencing artifact. In a later analysis, a clonal expansion index was calculated for each public chain from normalized within-repertoire ranks of inferred template counts. In a later analysis, generation probabilities were computed with a VDJ recombination model fitted to out-of-frame rearrangements, and the resulting probabilities were checked against IGoR. In a later analysis, TCR-TCR, TCR-HLA and TCR-CMV co-occurrence was scored with hypergeometric tests, and a repertoire-size bias correction was applied to TCR pairs. In a later analysis, false discovery rates were estimated by permuting HLA or CMV assignments 20 times. A later analysis grouped co-occurring TCRs with DBSCAN, adding TCRdist sequence similarity when clustering within HLA-allele-positive subsets. Repertoires with fewer than 30,000 or more than 120,000 public chains, plus five repertoires with anomalous nucleotide sharing, were excluded from co-occurrence clustering. TCRdb holds this immuneACCESS table with in-frame rearrangements only. Some clones are missing; in checked studies, unresolved V genes explain under half, and the rest has no known cause. That table supplies the V and J calls and clone size; D and trimming were determined from the DNA. The sample table shows 150,000 to 200,000 clones, and around 79% are seen once. Approximately 4% of the sample lies in the top ten.

About this clone: No cognate antigen has been identified for it. No base qualities exist here, and no much larger clone lies one base off it.

V has 3 bases trimmed and J has 5 bases trimmed; junction bases matching no gene number 10. The CDR3 runs 16 amino acids, cysteine and phenylalanine included. The entry retains the CDR3 DNA only, 48 bases that are in frame from base 1. CDR1 and CDR2, per the germline V gene (reference sequence), are SEHNR and FQNEAQ. The cohort comprised fewer than 750 healthy bone marrow donors. At the time of sampling, every cohort member was nominally healthy, though immune exposures that went unrecorded were likely present. The donor tested CMV seropositive and was one of the 289 seropositive cohort members. A peripheral blood sample was collected from each donor, and TCR beta sequencing was performed on peripheral blood mononuclear cells. The Qiagen DNeasy Blood Extraction Kit was used to extract genomic DNA from the blood cell samples.

The chain is assembled from TRBV7-9 and TRBJ2-5, with TRBD1 identical over 9 junction bases. The TCR originated in a woman between 25 and 40 years old in good health and CMV-seropositive. The source material was PBMCs. The DNA reads as follows: TGTGCCAGCAGCTTGCAGTGGGACAGGGCGCCGGAGACCCAGTACTTC. It specifies CASSLQWDRAPETQYF.